The clone carrying this TCR beta chain was found many times. Its antigen is unidentified. The record originates from a study of CD8 T cells in ankylosing spondylitis. Study conclusions and caveats: CD8+ cells made up the disease-linked clones, which were relatively rare in peripheral blood. Previous work reported some of these motif variants in the synovial fluid and blood of reactive arthritis. Ankylosing spondylitis blood appeared to carry a characteristic TCR beta motif of 7 or 8 highly homologous variants. Reportedly, disease-linked clones are significantly enriched in ankylosing spondylitis patients' matched synovial fluid.

The authors made TCR beta libraries by quantitative 5'-RACE with molecular barcodes. TCRdb recomputed calls from the 5' RACE reads with MiXCR, one row per CDR3 protein. This table has approximately 540,000 distinct CDR3 sequences, about 12% appearing once. The CDR3 runs to 13 residues. The V gene lost 2 bases and the J gene lost 3 bases, with 11 bases spanning the gap. The germline CDR1 and CDR2 sequences are DFQATT and SNEGSKA (reference sequence). The sequence was obtained from a male donor with ankylosing spondylitis. Specimen: blood, either unsorted or a sorted T cell fraction (not recorded which). This chain uses TRBV20-1 with TRBJ2-7, with D uncertain. The CDR3 DNA reads TGCAGTGCTAGAAGCAGAATCGGCTACGAGCAGTACTTC. This sequence encodes CSARSRIGYEQYF.